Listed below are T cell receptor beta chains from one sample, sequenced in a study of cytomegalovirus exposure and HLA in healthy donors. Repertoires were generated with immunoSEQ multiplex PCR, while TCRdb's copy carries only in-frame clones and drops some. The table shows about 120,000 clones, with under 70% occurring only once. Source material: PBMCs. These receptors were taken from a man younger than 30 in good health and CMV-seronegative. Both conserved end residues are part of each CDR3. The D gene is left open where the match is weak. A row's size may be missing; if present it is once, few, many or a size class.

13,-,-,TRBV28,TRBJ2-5,TGTGCCAGCAGCTCCGGAGACGCGGAGACCCAGTACTTC,CASSSGDAETQYF
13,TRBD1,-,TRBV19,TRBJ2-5,TGTGCCAGTAGTACCCGACAGGGAGAGACCCAGTACTTC,CASSTRQGETQYF
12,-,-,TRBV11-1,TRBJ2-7,TGTGCCAGCAGTTCACGCTCCTACGAGCAGTACTTC,CASSSRSYEQYF
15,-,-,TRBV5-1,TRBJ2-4,TGCGCCAGTAGCTTGGGACTTATAGCCAAAAACATTCAGTACTTC,CASSLGLIAKNIQYF
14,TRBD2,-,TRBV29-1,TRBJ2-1,TGCAGCGTCGCGACCAGACTAGCGAACAATGAGCAGTTCTTC,CSVATRLANNEQFF
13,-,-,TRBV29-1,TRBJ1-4,TGCAGCGTTGGAGATCGGACTACGGAAAAACTGTTTTTT,CSVGDRTTEKLFF
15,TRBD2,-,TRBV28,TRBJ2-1,TGTGCCAGCAGTTCCCGGGGAAGCGGGGGGTACACGGAGTTCTTC,CASSSRGSGGYTEFF
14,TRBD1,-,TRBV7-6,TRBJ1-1,TGTGCCAGCAGCTCCGACAGGGTGAACACTGAAGCTTTCTTT,CASSSDRVNTEAFF
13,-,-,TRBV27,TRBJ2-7,TGTGCCAGCAGTAGGACTTTTCACTACGAGCAGTACTTC,CASSRTFHYEQYF
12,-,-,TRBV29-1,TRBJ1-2,TGCAGCGTTGAAGAGGGGCGAGAAGGCTACACCTTC,CSVEEGREGYTF
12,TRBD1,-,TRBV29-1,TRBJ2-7,TGCAGCGTTGAAGCCAACAGGGGCGAGCAGTACTTC,CSVEANRGEQYF
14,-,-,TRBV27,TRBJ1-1,TGTGCCAGCAGTTTAGCGAGAGGGGGCACTGAAGCTTTCTTT,CASSLARGGTEAFF
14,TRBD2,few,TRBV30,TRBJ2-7,TGTGCCTGGAACCGAGCGGGAGGGCCAAGCGAGCAGTACTTC,CAWNRAGGPSEQYF
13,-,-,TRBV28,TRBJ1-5,TGTGCCAGCAGTTTTCTAAGCAATCAGCCCCAGCATTTT,CASSFLSNQPQHF
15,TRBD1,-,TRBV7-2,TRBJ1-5,TGTGCCAGCAGCGCCGGACAGGGAGGCAATCAGCCCCAGCATTTT,CASSAGQGGNQPQHF
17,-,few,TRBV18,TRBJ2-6,TGTGCCAGCTCACCACCTGCGGGGATCTCTGGGGCCAACGTCCTGACTTTC,CASSPPAGISGANVLTF
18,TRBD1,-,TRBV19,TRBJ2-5,TGTGCCAGTAGTTCGCGACAGGGTCAAATTAAACTTCAAGAGACCCAGTACTTC,CASSSRQGQIKLQETQYF
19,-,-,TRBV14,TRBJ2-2,TGTGCCAGCAGCCAAGATTATGGCATATCGCCTCTGAACACCGGGGAGCTGTTTTTT,CASSQDYGISPLNTGELFF
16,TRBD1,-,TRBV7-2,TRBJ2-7,TGTGCCAGCAGCTCACTCGGACAGGGCCCTACCTACGAGCAGTACTTC,CASSSLGQGPTYEQYF
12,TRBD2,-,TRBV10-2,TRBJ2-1,TGCGCCAGCGGGGGAGGGCTGAATGAGCAGTTCTTC,CASGGGLNEQFF
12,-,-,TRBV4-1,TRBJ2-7,TGCGCCAGCAGCCTTTCAGGGGACGAGCAGTACTTC,CASSLSGDEQYF
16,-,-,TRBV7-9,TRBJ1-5,TGTGCCAGCAGCTTAGCGCTTTTAGGAGGGGATCAGCCCCAGCATTTT,CASSLALLGGDQPQHF
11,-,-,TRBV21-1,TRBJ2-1,TGTGCCAGCAGCCCCGGGACTTCACAGTTCTTC,CASSPGTSQFF
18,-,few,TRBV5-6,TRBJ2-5,TGTGCCAGCAGCTTGGCCGGATCTGGGGGCCGGTACCAAGAGACCCAGTACTTC,CASSLAGSGGRYQETQYF
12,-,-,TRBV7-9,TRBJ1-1,TGTGCCAGCAGCTTAGTAGCTACATCAGCTTTCTTT,CASSLVATSAFF
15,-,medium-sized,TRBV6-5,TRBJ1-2,TGTGCCAGCAGTTACTCCCCGGGGAGAGACTATGGCTACACCTTC,CASSYSPGRDYGYTF
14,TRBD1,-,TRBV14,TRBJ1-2,TGTGCCAGCAGCGATTATGACAGGGCCGACGGCTACACCTTC,CASSDYDRADGYTF
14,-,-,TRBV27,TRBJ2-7,TGTGCCAGCAGTTTAAGCCGGGGCTCCTACGAGCAGTACTTC,CASSLSRGSYEQYF
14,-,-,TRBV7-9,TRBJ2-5,TGTGCCAGCAGCTTAGATAGACTAATGGAGACCCAGTACTTC,CASSLDRLMETQYF
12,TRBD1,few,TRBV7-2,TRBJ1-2,TGTGCCAGCAGCTCGGACAGGAATGGCTACACCTTC,CASSSDRNGYTF
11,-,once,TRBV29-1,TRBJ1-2,TGCAGCGTTCGGAGCACATATGGCTACACCTTC,CSVRSTYGYTF
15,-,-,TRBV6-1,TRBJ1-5,TGTGCCAGCAGTCCGAGATTTAATAGCAATCAGCCCCAGCATTTT,CASSPRFNSNQPQHF
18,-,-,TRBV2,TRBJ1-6,TGTGCCAGCAGTTATTACAGCGGTGAAAGCTCCTATAATTCACCCCTCCACTTT,CASSYYSGESSYNSPLHF
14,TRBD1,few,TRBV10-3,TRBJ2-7,TGTGCCACCTTCGCAGGACAGGGGGCTCACGAGCAGTACTTC,CATFAGQGAHEQYF
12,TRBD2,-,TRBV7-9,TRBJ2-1,TGTGCCAGCAGCTCCGCGGGGGATGAGCAGTTCTTC,CASSSAGDEQFF
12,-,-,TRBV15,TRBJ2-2,TGTGCCACCTCCCCTAACGTCGGGGAGCTGTTTTTT,CATSPNVGELFF
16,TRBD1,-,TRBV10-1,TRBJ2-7,TGCGCCAGCAGTGCGGAAGACGGACAGGGGGCTTACGAGCAGTACTTC,CASSAEDGQGAYEQYF
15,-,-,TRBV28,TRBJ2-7,TGTGCCAGCACCCGCGGAGGAGTGATCAACTACGAGCAGTACTTC,CASTRGGVINYEQYF
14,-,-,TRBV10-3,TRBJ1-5,TGTGCCATCAGTGAGACAGGGAGTAATCAGCCCCAGCATTTT,CAISETGSNQPQHF
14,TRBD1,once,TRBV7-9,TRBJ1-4,TGTTCCAGCAACTCCGGGACAGGGAGGGAAAAACTGTTTTTT,CSSNSGTGREKLFF
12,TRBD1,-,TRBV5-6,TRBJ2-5,TGTGCCAGCAAACTACAGGGGGAGACCCAGTACTTC,CASKLQGETQYF
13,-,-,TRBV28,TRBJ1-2,TGTGCCAGTTCCCCCACAGCTTTCTATGGCTACACCTTC,CASSPTAFYGYTF
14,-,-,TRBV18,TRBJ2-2,TGTGCCAGCTCGCGTGGGACACTCACCGGGGAGCTGTTTTTT,CASSRGTLTGELFF
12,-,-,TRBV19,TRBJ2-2,TGTGCCAGTAGTACCCGTGCCGGGGAGCTGTTTTTT,CASSTRAGELFF
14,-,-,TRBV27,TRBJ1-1,TGTGCCAGCAGTCAGGGGAGCCGGGGCACTGAAGCTTTCTTT,CASSQGSRGTEAFF
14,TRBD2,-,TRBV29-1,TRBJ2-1,TGCAGCGTTGAGGAGCGGGGGTCCTACAATGAGCAGTTCTTC,CSVEERGSYNEQFF
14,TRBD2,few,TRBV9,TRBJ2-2,TGTGCCAGCAGCTCAAGCGGGAGTACCGGGGAGCTGTTTTTT,CASSSSGSTGELFF
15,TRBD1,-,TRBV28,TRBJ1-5,TGTGCCAGCAGTCATGGACAGGGGAGCAATCAGCCCCAGCATTTT,CASSHGQGSNQPQHF